This T cell receptor beta chain was recovered during a study of blood T cell repertoires in COVID-19. As for the study in general: Sites across the United States, Italy and Spain contributed samples from acute and convalescent COVID-19. PBMCs, B-cell-depleted T cells, or T cells were the source of the cDNA or gDNA that made up the material.

This CDR3 has 14 residues. J lost 1 base, V lost 4 bases, and 1 base had no gene match. Germline lookup yields CDR1 SGHAT and CDR2 FQNNGV. Authors' methods: Using reference gene primer amplification, nucleated cell counts were estimated. Generated by immunoSEQ multiplex PCR, the TCRdb table keeps only in-frame clones and is missing some. Clonal size and the V and J genes are those of that table, whereas D and trimming came from the DNA. Seen here are about 250,000 clones, 80% to 90% observed once, and the top ten hold 1.3% to 1.5%. The clonotype originates from an older man with acute or convalescent COVID-19. Sequenced input: peripheral blood. V and J are TRBV11-2 and TRBJ1-1; 9 bases fit TRBD1. Here the CDR3 DNA reads TGTGCCAGCAGCTGGGGACAGGGGAACACTGAAGCTTTCTTT. It specifies CASSWGQGNTEAFF.